This TCR beta chain was obtained from a study of blood T cell repertoires in COVID-19. Study-wide background: T cells, B-cell-depleted T cells, or PBMCs provided the cDNA or gDNA that served as material.

Looked up from germline, CDR1 is MNHNS and CDR2 is SASEGT. Trimming cost V 4 bases and J 4 bases, with 19 bases left between them. This CDR3 has 17 amino acids. TCRdb keeps only in-frame clones here, not all; method: immunoSEQ multiplex PCR. The sample consists of 110,000 or so clones, over 80% of them appearing once. The material sequenced was peripheral blood. The chain employs TRBV6-1 and TRBJ2-2; D possibly corresponds to TRBD1 (6 bases). The source is a woman aged 45-60 years with acute or convalescent COVID-19. The CDR3 is CASSAPRTAKFTGELFF. CDR3 bases: TGTGCCAGCAGTGCCCCAAGGACAGCAAAGTTCACCGGGGAGCTGTTTTTT.